The 21 T cell receptor beta chains below were found in one sample sequenced in a study of PD-1 blockade in classical Hodgkin lymphoma. Sequencing was performed with immunoSEQ multiplex PCR; in TCRdb, only in-frame clones are kept and a portion is missing. The sample holds 50,000 to 65,000 clones, approximately 90% seen once. Time point denoted: cycle 4 day 1 (C4D1), after 6 weeks of nivolumab. Every patient had relapsed following autologous stem cell transplantation, and cohorts differed in brentuximab vedotin exposure. The sequencing here drew on peripheral blood mononuclear cells (PBMCs), taken before the fourth cycle of nivolumab. The receptors originated from a human donor with classical Hodgkin lymphoma.

As for this clone: Germline is not matched at one junction end, which may reflect a read error. V is TRBV7-7 and J is TRBJ1-2, with D perhaps TRBD1 (6 bases). Germline lookup yields CDR1 SSHAT and CDR2 FNYEAQ (reference sequence). CDR3 length: 15 residues. The CDR3 sequence is CASSLTRWTAYGYTF. In DNA, the CDR3 is TGTGCTAGCAGCTTGACTCGGTGGACAGCTTATGGCTACACCTTC.

This rearrangement joins TRBV28 to TRBJ1-2; 9 nucleotides agree with TRBD1. The CDR3 covers 13 residues. V lost 2 bases and J lost 6; bases outside the gene matches: 1. CDR1 is MDHEN, CDR2 SYDVKM, per germline. CDR3 coding DNA: TGTGCCAGCAGTTTAGGGACAGGGAATGGCTACACCTTC. Protein sequence: CASSLGTGNGYTF.

The J gene is TRBJ1-4, the V gene TRBV18; D is unresolved. The CDR3 has 15 residues. The germline CDR1 and CDR2 sequences are KGHSH and LQKENI. V lost 6 bases, J lost 7 bases, and 18 bases lay in between. The CDR3: CASSPRRLPGEKLFF. The DNA for the CDR3 is TGTGCCAGCTCCCCCAGACGCCTTCCGGGTGAAAAACTGTTTTTT.

Within the sample, this clone is medium-sized. The chain employs TRBV27 and TRBJ2-7; D gene uncertain. V was clipped by 3 bases and J by 5 bases, with 2 bases between them. The CDR3 sequence is 10 residues long. Germline CDR1 MNHEY, CDR2 SMNVEV (reference sequence). CDR3 sequence (DNA): TGTGCCAGCAGTTTCCACGAGCAGTACTTC. It translates to CASSFHEQYF.

This rearrangement joins TRBV18 to TRBJ1-1, with TRBD1 identical over 7 bases. The CDR3 is made up of 16 amino acids. Per germline, CDR1 KGHSH and CDR2 LQKENI. J lost 2 bases, V lost 6 bases, and 12 bases had no gene match. DNA of the CDR3: TGTGCCAGCTCGAAACGAGGGGGCGCCGTAAACACTGAAGCTTTCTTT. Its translation: CASSKRGGAVNTEAFF.

This clone appeared a single time. The V call is TRBV15, the J call TRBJ2-7; 8 bases line up with TRBD1. Trimming at V came to 6 bases and at J to 3 bases, leaving 7 bases not matched to a gene. CDR3 length equals 14 residues. Germline values: CDR1 LNHNV, CDR2 YYDKDF (reference sequence). In nucleotides, the CDR3 is TGTGCCACCAGAGATACGGGACAGGTCTACGAGCAGTACTTC. Its translation: CATRDTGQVYEQYF.

J is TRBJ2-1 and V is TRBV28; 7 bases agree with TRBD2. Germline CDR1 MDHEN, CDR2 SYDVKM. V lost 6 bases to trimming and J lost 0 bases; unmatched junction nucleotides: 17. This CDR3 spans 19 amino acids. CDR3 bases: TGTGCCAGCAGCTCACCCCTGGGGGGGACTCTGAGCTCCTACAATGAGCAGTTCTTC. Translating gives CASSSPLGGTLSSYNEQFF.

The chain uses TRBV29-1 and TRBJ2-3, with D tentatively TRBD1 or TRBD2 (5 bases each). The CDR3 spans 14 residues. V lost 5 bases to trimming and J lost 2 bases, with 14 bases between them. CDR1 is SQVTM, CDR2 ANQGSEA, per germline. CDR3 region: CSVSGTKSTDTQYF. In DNA form, the CDR3 reads TGCAGCGTTTCCGGGACGAAGTCCACAGATACGCAGTATTTT.

V gene TRBV9 combines with J gene TRBJ2-7; D is ambiguous. V shed 3 bases and J shed 2 bases, with 15 bases lying between them. This CDR3 comprises 15 residues. Germline CDR1 reads SGDLS; CDR2 reads YYNGEE. The CDR3 DNA is TGTGCCAGCAGCGAGAGTGGGGTGAGCGCCTACGAGCAGTACTTC. Amino acids: CASSESGVSAYEQYF.

The gene calls are TRBV6-5 and TRBJ1-6, with 9 nucleotides matching TRBD1. CDR3 length: 14 residues. J gave up 10 bases and V 6 bases, and 7 bases lay outside the gene matches. CDR1 is MNHEY and CDR2 is SVGAGI in the germline V gene. CDR3 region: CASSYGTGWSPLHF. CDR3 in DNA: TGTGCCAGCAGCTACGGGACAGGGTGGTCACCCCTCCACTTT.

The table lists this clone with a count of one. The gene calls are TRBV6-4 and TRBJ2-1; perhaps TRBD2 as D (5 bases). Deletions cut 3 bases from V and 2 bases from J, with 14 bases between. CDR1 MRHNA and CDR2 SNTAGT come from the germline V gene. The CDR3 runs to 16 residues. The CDR3 here is CASSEEGYPTYNEQFF. Written as DNA, the CDR3 is TGTGCCAGCAGTGAAGAGGGCTATCCCACCTACAATGAGCAGTTCTTC.

On this clone: Additional DNA sequences in this sample encode the identical CDR3. This chain joins TRBV28 and TRBJ1-1; D gene ambiguous. Per germline, CDR1 MDHEN and CDR2 SYDVKM. The CDR3 runs 11 residues. V lost 3 bases, J lost 4 bases, and 3 bases lay in between. The CDR3 DNA reads as TGTGCCAGCAGTTTTGGCACTGAAGCTTTCTTT. Translating it yields CASSFGTEAFF.

This clone was seen once. The chain recombines TRBV10-2 with TRBJ1-1, with a weak D call TRBD1 (6 bases). CDR3 size: 14 residues. CDR1 is WSHSY, CDR2 SAAADI, per germline. Trimming shortened V by 7 bases and J by 0 bases, and 12 bases separated the two germline ends. CDR3 sequence: CASNRGHMNTEAFF. In nucleotides, the CDR3 is TGCGCCAGCAATCGGGGACACATGAACACTGAAGCTTTCTTT.

This chain joins TRBV30 and TRBJ1-2, with D unclear. The germline V gene has CDR1 GTSNPN and CDR2 SVGIG (reference sequence). Trimming cost V 5 bases and J 1 base, with 8 bases left between them. This CDR3 has 12 amino acids. The CDR3 here is CAWARGNYGYTF. The CDR3 nucleotides read TGTGCCTGGGCGCGAGGTAACTATGGCTACACCTTC.

The chain combines TRBV7-9 with TRBJ2-5; tentatively, D is TRBD2 (5 bases). The CDR3 covers 15 residues. Germline V gives CDR1 SEHNR, CDR2 FQNEAQ (reference sequence). Trimming cost V 5 bases and J 2 bases, with 15 bases left between them. DNA for the CDR3: TGTGCCAGCAGCCCACCAGACGGACTTCAAGAGACCCAGTACTTC. Protein: CASSPPDGLQETQYF. The full variable domain, rest sourced from reference TRBV7-9 and TRBJ2-5, is DTGVSQNPRHKITKRGQNVTFRCDPISEHNRLYWYRQTLGQGPEFLTYFQNEAQLEKSRLLSDRFSAERPKGSFSTLEIQRTEQGDSAMYLCASSPPDGLQETQYFGPGTRLLVL.

V usage is TRBV4-1 and J usage is TRBJ2-7, with 8 bases that match TRBD2. The CDR3 sequence is 15 residues long. Germline values: CDR1 MGHRA, CDR2 YSYEKL. The J segment lost 3 bases and the V segment lost 4 bases, leaving 8 bases of the junction unmatched. Written as DNA, the CDR3 is TGCGCCAGCAGCCCACAAGCGGGGGCAGGCTACGAGCAGTACTTC. Translating gives CASSPQAGAGYEQYF.

The chain uses TRBV5-1 and TRBJ2-2; the D gene is possibly TRBD1 (6 bases). CDR3 length: 15 amino acids. Trimming removed 0 bases from V and 6 bases from J, with 12 bases in between. Per germline, CDR1 SGHRS and CDR2 YFSETQ. CDR3 amino acids: CASSLGLQGPGELFF. The CDR3 DNA sequence: TGCGCCAGCAGCTTGGGGCTACAGGGACCCGGGGAGCTGTTTTTT.

The chain combines TRBV4-1 with TRBJ2-3; 10 bases fit TRBD1. Germline-derived CDR1 and CDR2 are MGHRA and YSYEKL. With V trimmed by 0 bases and J by 5 bases, 8 bases remained unmatched. The CDR3 is made up of 17 amino acids. This chain's CDR3 is CASSQDWDRGNRDTQYF. The DNA for the CDR3 is TGCGCCAGCAGCCAAGATTGGGACAGGGGAAATAGAGATACGCAGTATTTT.

The chain combines TRBV5-1 with TRBJ2-3; D gene uncertain. CDR3 length equals 15 residues. The V end lost 5 bases, the J end lost 1 base, and 14 bases lay between the germline ends. From germline, CDR1 is SGHRS and CDR2 YFSETQ. The DNA of the CDR3 is TGCGCCAGCAGATTGAAGCAAAAAGGCACAGATACGCAGTATTTT. Amino acids: CASRLKQKGTDTQYF. Full variable domain (outside the CDR3, taken from reference TRBV5-1 and TRBJ2-3): KAGVTQTPRYLIKTRGQQVTLSCSPISGHRSVSWYQQTPGQGLQFLFEYFSETQRNKGNFPGRFSGRQFSNSRSEMNVSTLELGDSALYLCASRLKQKGTDTQYFGPGTRLTVL.

J is TRBJ2-5 and V is TRBV11-1; 7 bases map to TRBD2. The junction had 9 bases not matched to a gene; V was cut back by 0 bases and J by 11 bases. The CDR3 covers 14 residues. Germline V gene data show CDR1 as SGHAT and CDR2 as FQDESV (reference sequence). The CDR3 loop is CASSLALSGREQYF. The DNA for the CDR3 is TGTGCCAGCAGCTTAGCGCTGTCTGGGAGGGAGCAGTACTTC.

The chain is built from TRBV18 and TRBJ2-7, with 11 bases aligning to TRBD1. Unmatched junction bases numbered 8, after V lost 4 bases and J lost 6 bases. The CDR3 length is 15 residues. Germline V lookup: CDR1 KGHSH, CDR2 LQKENI. This CDR3 is CASSLFGQGASEQYF. The CDR3 DNA is TGTGCCAGCTCACTTTTTGGACAGGGGGCGTCCGAGCAGTACTTC.